What follows are 14 T cell receptor beta chains derived from one specimen sequenced in a study of cytomegalovirus exposure and HLA in healthy donors. PCR was performed using 60 Vbeta and 13 Jbeta primers. Generated by immunoSEQ multiplex PCR, the TCRdb table keeps only in-frame clones and is missing some. The sample includes about 95,000 clones, about 81% seen only once; the top ten take over 4%. The sequenced material came from PBMCs. These receptors originate from a woman between 40 and 55 years old in good health and CMV-seropositive.

J is TRBJ2-7 and V is TRBV9, with 13 bases aligning to TRBD2. V trimming: 4 bases; J trimming: 3 bases; junction bases outside the gene matches: 4. The CDR3 has 15 residues. The germline gives CDR1 SGDLS, CDR2 YYNGEE. CDR3 in amino acids: CASSPGTSGVYEQYF. As DNA, the CDR3 is TGTGCCAGCAGCCCAGGGACTAGCGGGGTCTACGAGCAGTACTTC.

The chain joins TRBV10-2 to TRBJ2-5; D is ambiguous. V was shortened by 2 bases and J by 5 bases, with 12 bases between the two germline ends. Germline CDR1 WSHSY, CDR2 SAAADI. The CDR3 is 14 amino acids. The CDR3 nucleotides are TGCGCCAGCAGTGAGACAGAGTCCCAGGAGACCCAGTACTTC. Encoded protein: CASSETESQETQYF.

This clone was observed once. This chain connects TRBV10-2 to TRBJ2-7; TRBD2 agrees at 12 bases. Germline V gives CDR1 WSHSY, CDR2 SAAADI. The ends lost 7 bases at V and 3 bases at J; junction bases unmatched: 13. This CDR3 is 17 amino acids long. CDR3 DNA: TGCGCCAGCAAGCCGGGACTAGCGGGTAAAGGGAGCTACGAGCAGTACTTC. This translates into CASKPGLAGKGSYEQYF.

In its sample, this clone was seen a few times. The CDR3 DNA reads TGTGCCATCAGTGATACGAGGGACTCTTCAGGAGGTACGCAGTATTTT. Residues: CAISDTRDSSGGTQYF. V is TRBV10-3 and J is TRBJ2-3; perhaps TRBD2 as D (6 bases). CDR3 length: 16 amino acids. CDR1 and CDR2 (germline): ENHRY, SYGVKD. V gave up 3 bases and J gave up 8 bases, with 21 bases separating them.

The chain is built from TRBV5-6 and TRBJ2-4; TRBD1 matches 9 bases. Trimming cost V 0 bases and J 9 bases; bases outside gene matches: 4. This CDR3 comprises 14 residues. CDR1 is SGHDT and CDR2 is YYEEEE in the germline V gene. CDR3 in DNA: TGTGCCAGCAGCTTGGGGGACAGGGTGGGCATTCAGTACTTC. It encodes CASSLGDRVGIQYF.

This sequence joins TRBV5-1 and TRBJ2-5, with a weak D call TRBD2 (5 bases). The CDR3 covers 14 residues. V lost 4 bases and J lost 4, with 14 bases in between. The germline V gene encodes CDR1 SGHRS and CDR2 YFSETQ. This CDR3 reads CASSRGLAVETQYF. CDR3 in DNA: TGCGCCAGCAGCAGAGGGCTCGCAGTAGAGACCCAGTACTTC.

This clone was seen only a few times. This chain uses TRBV29-1 with TRBJ2-3; 7 nucleotides align to TRBD2. The germline CDR1 and CDR2 sequences are SQVTM and ANQGSEA. Trimming removed 4 bases from V and 2 bases from J; junction bases left unmatched: 9. This CDR3 is 15 amino acids long. The CDR3: CSVAKSGEFTDTQYF. The CDR3 nucleotides are TGCAGCGTTGCTAAGAGCGGGGAATTCACAGATACGCAGTATTTT.

The chain employs TRBV9 and TRBJ2-7; TRBD2 matches 10 bases. Losses at the gene ends were 5 bases for V and 0 bases for J; bases not matched to a gene: 8. The CDR3 runs 16 residues. Germline V gives CDR1 SGDLS, CDR2 YYNGEE. The CDR3 spells CASSPSTSGASYEQYF. CDR3 in DNA: TGTGCCAGCAGTCCCAGCACTAGCGGGGCCTCCTACGAGCAGTACTTC.

The chain joins TRBV2 to TRBJ1-1; possibly TRBD1 for D (6 bases). Trimming removed 7 bases from V and 3 bases from J, with 12 bases in between. Germline-derived CDR1 and CDR2 are SNHLY and FYNNEI. The CDR3 is 13 amino acids. CDR3 bases: TGTGCCAGCACCTGGACAGCCGACACTGAAGCTTTCTTT. The encoded protein is CASTWTADTEAFF.

CDR3 residues: CASSLKEQGFSTEAFF. The DNA of the CDR3 is TGCGCCAGCAGCCTGAAGGAACAGGGATTTAGCACTGAAGCTTTCTTT. The chain recombines TRBV5-1 with TRBJ1-1; D might be TRBD1 (6 bases). Trimming left V 4 bases short and J 4 bases short, with 20 bases between. The CDR3 spans 16 residues. The germline CDR1 and CDR2 sequences are SGHRS and YFSETQ.

CDR3 bases: TGTGCCAGCAGCTTAGACTCGGGGTGGAACACTGAAGCTTTCTTT. Its translation: CASSLDSGWNTEAFF. The rearrangement joins TRBV13 to TRBJ1-1; D is ambiguous. Germline V gene data show CDR1 as PRHDT and CDR2 as FYEKMQ (reference sequence). The CDR3 is 15 amino acids. V was pared by 1 base and J by 1 base, with 10 bases between.

V usage is TRBV4-1 and J usage is TRBJ2-7; 10 bases fit TRBD2. There are 14 residues in the CDR3. The ends lost 7 bases at V and 5 bases at J; junction bases unmatched: 8. From germline, CDR1 is MGHRA and CDR2 YSYEKL. The CDR3 DNA reads TGCGCCAGCACCCCCGGGACTAGCGAACACGAGCAGTACTTC. Its translation is CASTPGTSEHEQYF.

The rearrangement links TRBV5-1 to TRBJ1-5; D not resolved. This CDR3 is 13 amino acids long. The V end lost 0 bases, the J end lost 4 bases, and 5 bases lay between the germline ends. CDR1 and CDR2 from the germline V gene are SGHRS and YFSETQ. DNA for the CDR3: TGCGCCAGCAGCTTGGCTACTAATCAGCCCCAGCATTTT. This gives the protein CASSLATNQPQHF.

The chain carries TRBV4-1 and TRBJ1-5; no clear D. Germline lookup yields CDR1 MGHRA and CDR2 YSYEKL. The CDR3 runs 17 residues. With 0 bases removed from V and 9 bases from J, the gap between germline ends came to 21 bases. CDR3 nucleotide sequence: TGCGCCAGCAGCCAAGAGCCCCTGGGAGGGCCTCTTGGGCCCCAGCATTTT. This sequence encodes CASSQEPLGGPLGPQHF.